These 18 T cell receptor beta chains originate from one sample sequenced in a study of cytomegalovirus exposure and HLA in healthy donors. PCR involved 60 Vbeta and 13 Jbeta primers. Some clones are missing from TCRdb's copy, which holds only in-frame ones; the method was immunoSEQ multiplex PCR. The sample holds 83,000 or so clones, roughly four fifths seen once. What was sequenced was PBMCs. The receptors derive from a woman younger than 45 in good health and CMV-seronegative.

The gene calls are TRBV19 and TRBJ1-5; maybe TRBD1 (6 bases). CDR3 length: 15 amino acids. Trimming cost V 3 bases and J 7 bases, with 16 bases left between them. Germline CDR1 reads LNHDA; CDR2 reads SQIVND (reference sequence). Written as DNA, the CDR3 is TGTGCCAGTAGTATTTATTCAGGGGAAGGACAGCCCCAGCATTTT. Translated, it gives CASSIYSGEGQPQHF.

To note about this clone: The junction does not match germline at one end; this may be a read error. The chain employs TRBV18 and TRBJ2-1, with a tentative D call TRBD1 (5 bases). The CDR3 is made up of 15 amino acids. The germline V gene encodes CDR1 KGHSH and CDR2 LQKENI. Written as DNA, the CDR3 is TGTGCCAGCTCAACACCAAAATATAGGGGCAATGAGCAGTTCTTC. Translation: CASSTPKYRGNEQFF.

The chain uses TRBV27 and TRBJ2-2; 7 bases line up with TRBD2. Germline trimming cut 9 bases from V and 3 bases from J; bases unmatched to any gene: 7. Germline V CDR1 and CDR2: MNHEY, SMNVEV (reference sequence). This CDR3 is built from 14 residues. CDR3: CASPFAGDTGELFF. The DNA for the CDR3 is TGTGCCAGTCCCTTCGCGGGAGACACCGGGGAGCTGTTTTTT.

The gene calls are TRBV4-1 and TRBJ1-5; 11 bases are shared with TRBD1. The CDR3 has 16 amino acids. Germline V gene lookup returns CDR1 MGHRA and CDR2 YSYEKL. Unmatched junction bases numbered 4, after V lost 2 bases and J lost 4 bases. The CDR3 DNA sequence: TGCGCCAGCAGCCAAACCGGGACAGGGGGAAATCAGCCCCAGCATTTT. Protein sequence: CASSQTGTGGNQPQHF.

The chain has TRBV30 and TRBJ2-7, with 14 bases aligning to TRBD2. The CDR3 has 15 amino acids. V trimming: 4 bases; J trimming: 5 bases; junction bases outside the gene matches: 7. The germline V gene encodes CDR1 GTSNPN and CDR2 SVGIG (reference sequence). This CDR3 reads CAWTPGLAGVNEQYF. In DNA, the CDR3 is TGTGCCTGGACTCCGGGACTAGCGGGAGTCAACGAGCAGTACTTC.

The chain links TRBV5-4 to TRBJ2-7, with 8 bases matching TRBD1. The V and J ends lost 2 bases and 3 bases, in that order; junction bases with no gene match: 4. Looked up from germline, CDR1 is SGHNT and CDR2 is YYREEE (reference sequence). This CDR3 region has 14 residues. CDR3 loop: CASSFGQGVYEQYF. CDR3 in DNA: TGTGCCAGCAGCTTCGGACAGGGAGTCTACGAGCAGTACTTC.

V and J are TRBV5-1 and TRBJ1-1; D call uncertain. This CDR3 spans 15 amino acids. V lost 0 bases, J lost 2 bases, and 11 bases lay in between. Germline V gene lookup returns CDR1 SGHRS and CDR2 YFSETQ. The CDR3 region has the DNA TGCGCCAGCAGCTTGGACGGGAACCCCAACACTGAAGCTTTCTTT. Protein product: CASSLDGNPNTEAFF.

The V call is TRBV6-1, the J call TRBJ1-5; tentatively, D is TRBD1 (5 bases). The germline V and J ends were trimmed by 8 bases and 0 bases, with 14 bases remaining between them. Per germline, CDR1 MNHNS and CDR2 SASEGT. This CDR3 contains 15 residues. CDR3 residues: CASGGTSSSNQPQHF. Here the CDR3 DNA reads TGTGCCAGCGGTGGGACTTCAAGTAGCAATCAGCCCCAGCATTTT.

V is TRBV5-8 and J is TRBJ1-1, with 7 bases identical to TRBD1. Germline CDR1 and CDR2: SGHTS and YDEGEE. The CDR3 loop spans 14 amino acids. V was pared by 5 bases and J by 3 bases, with 7 bases of the junction left unmatched. The CDR3 region has the DNA TGTGCCAGCAGGTTACGACAGGGATACACTGAAGCTTTCTTT. Translated: CASRLRQGYTEAFF.

V gene TRBV5-5 combines with J gene TRBJ2-5; 7 nucleotides line up with TRBD2. CDR1 is SGHKS, CDR2 YYEKEE, per germline (reference sequence). Trimming removed 0 bases from V and 4 bases from J; junction bases left unmatched: 3. The CDR3 consists of 14 residues. The CDR3, as DNA: TGTGCCAGCAGCTTGGGCGGGAGTGGAGAGACCCAGTACTTC. Translating it yields CASSLGGSGETQYF.

The chain uses TRBV27 and TRBJ2-7; 10 bases are shared with TRBD2. Trimming removed 5 bases from V and 6 bases from J; junction bases left unmatched: 13. The CDR3 loop spans 16 amino acids. Germline CDR1 and CDR2: MNHEY and SMNVEV (reference sequence). The CDR3 loop is CASSAQWLAGASEQYF. CDR3 nucleotide sequence: TGTGCCAGCAGTGCTCAGTGGCTAGCGGGAGCGAGCGAGCAGTACTTC.

V usage is TRBV28 and J usage is TRBJ1-1; D possibly corresponds to TRBD1 (6 bases). The germline V gene has CDR1 MDHEN and CDR2 SYDVKM. V shed 6 bases and J shed 4 bases, with 9 bases lying between them. The length of the CDR3 is 12 residues. Here the CDR3 reads CASRDSFTEAFF. DNA for the CDR3: TGTGCCAGCAGGGACAGCTTCACTGAAGCTTTCTTT.

This chain joins TRBV6-5 and TRBJ1-3; D is unclear. Germline V CDR1 and CDR2: MNHEY, SVGAGI. Trimming removed 0 bases from V and 2 bases from J, with 8 bases in between. The CDR3 length is 15 residues. The CDR3 DNA reads as TGTGCCAGCAGTTACTCAGACACACCTGGAAACACCATATATTTT. Amino acids: CASSYSDTPGNTIYF.

This rearrangement joins TRBV25-1 to TRBJ2-3, with no clear D. The CDR3 is 18 amino acids. Looked up from germline, CDR1 is MGHDK and CDR2 is SYGVNS. The V gene lost 3 bases and the J gene lost 1 base, with 20 bases spanning the gap. The CDR3 region is CASSDRPRRGRGTDTQYF. The CDR3 DNA sequence: TGTGCCAGCAGTGATCGGCCACGCCGAGGCCGAGGCACAGATACGCAGTATTTT.

The chain recombines TRBV29-1 with TRBJ2-7; TRBD1 agrees at 10 bases. V was clipped by 7 bases and J by 2 bases; unmatched bases: 8. The CDR3 has 14 amino acids. Germline CDR1 is SQVTM and CDR2 is ANQGSEA. The CDR3 is CSASPGTGAYEQYF. DNA for the CDR3: TGCAGCGCCAGCCCCGGGACAGGGGCCTACGAGCAGTACTTC.

The rearrangement links TRBV5-4 to TRBJ1-2, with D unresolved. Between the trimmed V and J ends, which lost 1 base and 5 bases, there was a span of 12 bases. Germline CDR1 reads SGHNT; CDR2 reads YYREEE (reference sequence). The CDR3 runs 14 residues. Written as DNA, the CDR3 is TGTGCCAGCAGCTTGCACAGCCTGTTTTATGGCTACACCTTC. The encoded protein is CASSLHSLFYGYTF.

The rearrangement uses TRBV21-1 and TRBJ1-1. TRBV21-1 counts as a pseudogene. The CDR3 length is 17 residues. Here the CDR3 reads CASSKAPCLGWSTEAFF. CDR3 bases: TGTGCCAGCAGCAAAGCGCCCTGTCTGGGTTGGAGCACTGAAGCTTTCTTT.

This clone was counted a few times. The V call is TRBV7-8, the J call TRBJ2-1; 8 positions agree with TRBD1. The J segment lost 3 bases and the V segment lost 5 bases, leaving 12 bases of the junction unmatched. This CDR3 is 17 amino acids long. Germline V gives CDR1 SGHVS, CDR2 FQNEAQ. The CDR3 loop reads CASSRNRNRGDYNEQFF. The CDR3 DNA reads TGTGCCAGCAGCCGCAATAGAAACAGGGGGGACTACAATGAGCAGTTCTTC.